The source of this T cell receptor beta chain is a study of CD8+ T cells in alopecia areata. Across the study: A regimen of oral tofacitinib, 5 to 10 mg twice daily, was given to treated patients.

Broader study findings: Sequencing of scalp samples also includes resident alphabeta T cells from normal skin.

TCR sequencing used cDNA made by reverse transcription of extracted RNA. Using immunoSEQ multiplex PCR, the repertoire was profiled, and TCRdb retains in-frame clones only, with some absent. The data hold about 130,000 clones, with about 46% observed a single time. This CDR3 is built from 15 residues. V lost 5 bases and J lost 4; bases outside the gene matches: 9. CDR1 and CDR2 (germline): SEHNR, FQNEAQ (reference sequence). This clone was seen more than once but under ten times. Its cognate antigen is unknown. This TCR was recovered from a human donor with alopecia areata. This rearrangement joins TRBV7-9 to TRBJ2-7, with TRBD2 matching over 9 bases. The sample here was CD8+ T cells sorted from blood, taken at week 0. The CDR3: CASSPRVSGGYEQYF. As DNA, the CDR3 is TGTGCCAGCAGCCCCCGGGTTAGCGGGGGATACGAGCAGTACTTC.